The entry below describes one T cell receptor beta chain. Its recognized antigen is unknown. CDR1 is given as MDHEN and CDR2 as SYDVKM, both from the germline V gene. The cysteine opens and the phenylalanine closes a CDR3 of 11 amino acids. The record lacks a DNA sequence. This entry comes from a study of monozygotic twins with inflammatory bowel disease (dated by TCRdb to the late 2010s). Concerning the study at large: The full study comprised around 28 monozygotic twin pairs: nine German pairs (four IBD-concordant, five IBD-discordant) and 19 IBD-discordant Danish pairs. The search for disease-associated traits relied mainly on comparing IBD patients with their genetically identical healthy co-twins within discordant pairs. Each individual had, on average, about 151 000 unique TCRalpha sequences and 181 000 unique TCRbeta sequences available for analysis. Findings and caveats that apply to the study as a whole: Background noise and inter-individual variability may have been introduced into the repertoires by the differing immunosuppressive treatments among patients. Compared with healthy twins, IBD patients shared fewer clonotypes with other individuals, and the difference was most pronounced in patients with signs of disease activity. The analysis was unable to tell apart different T cell subtypes. The results gave no support for a single strong signal or clonotype linked to IBD. TCRbeta repertoire diversity, by inverse Simpson index, was decreased in IBD patients compared with their healthy co-twins. No difference in repertoire similarity was observed between concordant and discordant twins, possibly owing to limited statistical power.

From each donor, a roughly 2.7 ml peripheral blood sample was collected into PAXgene tubes and stored at -80 degrees C. Without T cell sorting, total RNA was isolated from whole blood using the PAXgene blood miRNA kit on an automated QIAcube. Peripheral blood from monozygotic twin pairs, either concordant or discordant for inflammatory bowel disease, underwent deep TCRalpha and TCRbeta repertoire profiling that used unique molecular barcoding. Smoking habits were recorded for all twin pairs, and each individual was classified as a current, former or never smoker. The library was obtained by 5' RACE. The input for every TCR library was 3,500 to 4,000 ng of total RNA. For each sample, cDNA synthesis was carried out in eight separate reactions using SMARTScribe reverse transcriptase. During cDNA synthesis, template switching introduced unique molecular identifiers that contained a 6-nucleotide sample barcode. Amplification of TCRalpha and TCRbeta cDNA involved two nested PCRs of approximately 16 and 10 cycles, and each PCR was followed by bead purification. Before amplification, the cDNA was treated with uracil DNA-glycosylase and purified using the QIAquick PCR purification kit. The second PCR was the step at which Illumina TruSeq-compatible adapters and sample-specific barcodes were added. TapeStation and Qubit were used to check library quality and concentration, and 4 to 6 ng of each library went into the pool. Sequencing of pooled libraries was carried out on an Illumina HiSeq2500 single-index Rapid Run using 2 x 100 bp reads and custom sequencing primers. The study's processing was this. MiGEC version 1.2.6 was used for UMI-based consensus assembly to correct PCR and sequencing errors. MiXCR version 2.1.1 was used to carry out V(D)J alignment, clonotype assembly and CDR3 extraction. Normalisation of gene usage, clonotype sharing and MAIT/NKT TCR abundance was achieved by analysing the top 1000, 10 000 and 20 000 clonotypes per sample. Diversity was computed as the inverse Simpson index with the vegan R package after downsampling to 27 000 UMIs. Paired Mann-Whitney U tests on discordant twin pairs were used, with Benjamini-Hochberg multiple-testing correction. Following reprocessing of the reads by TCRdb, the data hold one row per CDR3 protein sequence and no DNA is available. TCRdb, not the authors, supplied the V and J calls. This sample's table carries some 450,000 distinct CDR3 sequences. In total, the top ten clones hold 2.4% of the sample.

This TCR was recovered from a human donor with ulcerative colitis or Crohn's disease, or a healthy co-twin of an affected twin (not recorded which). The rearrangement joined TRBV28 to TRBJ2-7. Material: blood. This receptor has the CDR3 CASGPVYEQYF.